The present TCR beta chain was sequenced within a study of Tregs in tolerant kidney transplant recipients. Findings of the study overall: Changing PCR primers prevented nucleotide comparison between some patients' samples. Validation in larger populations is needed because few patients were studied.

About this clone itself: What it recognizes is unknown.

Generated by immunoSEQ multiplex PCR, the TCRdb table keeps only in-frame clones and is missing some. The sample shows about 66,000 clones, over 85% of them seen only once. The sequence derives from a human donor who received a combined kidney and bone marrow transplant. Sequencing was performed on CD8+ T cells from blood, taken before the transplant.

CDR3 residues: CASSFPGQDYGYTF. CDR3 DNA: TGTGCCAGCAGCTTCCCTGGACAGGACTATGGCTACACCTTC. This chain connects TRBV7-2 to TRBJ1-2; 7 bases align to TRBD1. The CDR3 covers 14 residues. Germline trimming cut 3 bases from V and 3 bases from J; bases unmatched to any gene: 4. Per the germline V gene, CDR1 is SGHTA and CDR2 is FQGNSA.